This paragraph covers one T cell receptor (beta chain) sequence. CDR3 length: 14 amino acids. V lost 3 bases, J lost 7 bases, and 15 bases lay in between. In germline, CDR1 is MNHEY, CDR2 SMNVEV (reference sequence). Clones were read by immunoSEQ multiplex PCR, and TCRdb kept only the in-frame ones, dropping some. The profile shows approximately 140,000 clones, around nine tenths of them singletons. The data were taken from a study of control samples from healthy donors and cancer patients. The chain recombines TRBV27 with TRBJ1-1, with D perhaps TRBD1 (6 bases). This clonotype was sampled from a woman aged 25 to 39 in good health. The sequenced material came from blood. As DNA, the CDR3 is TGTGCCAGCAGTTTGCAGGGGACGGCGGGTGAAGCTTTCTTT. Amino acid sequence: CASSLQGTAGEAFF.